This T cell receptor beta chain was obtained from a study of PD-L1 blockade in urothelial cancer. Study-wide background: Patients' atezolizumab regimen, 1,200 mg intravenously every 3 weeks, began in 2014. Blood underwent analysis 3 weeks (second dose) and 6 weeks after treatment began.

Comment on this clone: The antigen is undetermined.

CDR3 length: 12 residues. The germline V and J ends were trimmed by 3 bases and 5 bases, with 7 bases remaining between them. Germline V gives CDR1 MGHRA, CDR2 YSYEKL. Indicated time point: pretreatment peripheral blood. Study-level points and caveats: Clones that were tumor-associated expanded more in the blood of durable-benefit patients at 3 weeks.

Spiking of synthetic TCR analog templates was performed in each PCR. Sequencing was performed with immunoSEQ multiplex PCR; in TCRdb, only in-frame clones are kept and a portion is missing. The table lists 50,000 to 55,000 clones, approximately 77% of them singletons, with about 4.1% in the top ten. The source of this sequence is an older man with urothelial cancer. V usage is TRBV4-1 and J usage is TRBJ2-5; D gene unclear. The starting material was PBMCs, obtained around atezolizumab (anti-PD-L1) treatment. CDR3 amino acids: CASSHPPETQYF. The CDR3 nucleotides read TGCGCCAGCAGCCACCCCCCGGAGACCCAGTACTTC.